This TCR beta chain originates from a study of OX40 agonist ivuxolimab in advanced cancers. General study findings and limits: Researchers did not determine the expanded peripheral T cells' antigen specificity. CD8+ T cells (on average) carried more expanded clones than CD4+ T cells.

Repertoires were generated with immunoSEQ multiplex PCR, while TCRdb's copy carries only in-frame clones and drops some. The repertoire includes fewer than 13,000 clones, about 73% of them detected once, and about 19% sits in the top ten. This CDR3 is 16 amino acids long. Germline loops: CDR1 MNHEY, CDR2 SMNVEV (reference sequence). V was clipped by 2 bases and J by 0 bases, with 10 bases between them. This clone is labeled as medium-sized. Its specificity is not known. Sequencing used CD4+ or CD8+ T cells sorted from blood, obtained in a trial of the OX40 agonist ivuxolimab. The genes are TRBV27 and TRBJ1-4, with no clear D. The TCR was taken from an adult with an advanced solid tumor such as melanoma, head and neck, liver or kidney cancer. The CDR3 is CASSLVRQTTNEKLFF. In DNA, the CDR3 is TGTGCCAGCAGTTTAGTCAGGCAGACAACTAATGAAAAACTGTTTTTT.